What follows are 26 T cell receptor beta chains derived from one specimen sequenced in a study of blood T cell repertoires in COVID-19. The assay was immunoSEQ multiplex PCR, and TCRdb's table has in-frame clones only and misses some. This table has over 200,000 clones, roughly 80% appearing once. Sample: peripheral blood. The receptors originated from a woman older than 75 with acute or convalescent COVID-19.

V is TRBV19 and J is TRBJ2-1; the match to TRBD2 covers 11 bases. The V and J ends lost 6 bases and 6 bases, in that order; junction bases with no gene match: 7. The CDR3 sequence is 15 residues long. Per the germline V gene, CDR1 is LNHDA and CDR2 is SQIVND (reference sequence). The CDR3 loop is CASRFLAGGSNEQFF. The DNA of the CDR3 is TGTGCCAGTAGGTTTCTAGCGGGAGGAAGCAATGAGCAGTTCTTC.

The CDR3 spells CASSNRGNTGELFF. CDR3 in DNA: TGTGCCAGCAGCAACCGGGGGAACACCGGGGAGCTGTTTTTT. The rearrangement uses TRBV11-2 and TRBJ2-2; weak D call: TRBD2 (5 bases). CDR1 is SGHAT, CDR2 FQNNGV, per germline. Trimming shortened V by 5 bases and J by 1 base, and 8 bases separated the two germline ends. This CDR3 has 14 residues.

The chain uses TRBV7-2 and TRBJ2-2, with no clear D. The germline V gene has CDR1 SGHTA and CDR2 FQGNSA. This CDR3 is 14 amino acids long. Trimming cost V 1 base and J 6 bases, with 9 bases left between them. The CDR3 coding sequence is TGTGCCAGCAGCTTAGGGTTTCAGTCCGGGGAGCTGTTTTTT. It is translated as CASSLGFQSGELFF.

This clone was counted once. V gene TRBV4-1 combines with J gene TRBJ2-1; 7 positions match TRBD1. CDR1 and CDR2 (germline): MGHRA, YSYEKL. J gave up 2 bases and V 5 bases, and 6 bases lay outside the gene matches. The CDR3 extends over 15 amino acids. CDR3 amino acids: CASSIRQGTYNEQFF. The DNA for the CDR3 is TGCGCCAGCAGCATCCGACAGGGAACCTACAATGAGCAGTTCTTC.

The rearrangement joins TRBV19 to TRBJ2-5; D unresolved. CDR3 length: 15 amino acids. The germline CDR1 and CDR2 sequences are LNHDA and SQIVND (reference sequence). With 4 bases removed from V and 2 bases from J, the gap between germline ends came to 14 bases. The CDR3 DNA reads as TGTGCCAGTAGTACTTTGGGCGACATTCAAGAGACCCAGTACTTC. Translating it yields CASSTLGDIQETQYF.

This sequence joins TRBV15 and TRBJ1-5; no firm D call. The CDR3 totals 14 residues. Trimming removed 0 bases at V and 3 bases at J, with 6 bases between. Germline V gene data show CDR1 as LNHNV and CDR2 as YYDKDF (reference sequence). The CDR3 bases are TGTGCCACCAGCAGAGATCAAATCAATCAGCCCCAGCATTTT. Residues: CATSRDQINQPQHF.

The DNA for the CDR3 is TGTGCCAGCAGTGAGGGAGGGGTTGAAAAACTGTTTTTT. Translation gives CASSEGGVEKLFF. V usage is TRBV25-1 and J usage is TRBJ1-4; tentatively, D is TRBD1 (5 bases). Germline V gene sequence: CDR1 MGHDK, CDR2 SYGVNS. This CDR3 region has 13 residues. Trimming left V 3 bases short and J 7 bases short, with 9 bases between.

J is TRBJ2-7 and V is TRBV5-1; 8 positions match TRBD1. V gave up 0 bases and J gave up 5 bases; unmatched junction bases: 4. Germline V CDR1 and CDR2: SGHRS, YFSETQ. CDR3 length equals 14 residues. Here the CDR3 reads CASSLAGTGDEQYF. Written as DNA, the CDR3 is TGCGCCAGCAGCTTGGCCGGGACAGGCGACGAGCAGTACTTC.

For the CDR3, the DNA is TGTGCCAGCGCAATAGCGGGAGCCTACAATGAGCAGTTCTTC. The encoded protein is CASAIAGAYNEQFF. The chain has TRBV28 and TRBJ2-1, with TRBD2 matching over 9 bases. This CDR3 comprises 14 residues. Germline V gene lookup returns CDR1 MDHEN and CDR2 SYDVKM. V shed 8 bases and J 2 bases; nucleotides not matched to a gene: 4.

This rearrangement joins TRBV6-5 to TRBJ2-7, with 10 bases matching TRBD1. Germline lookup yields CDR1 MNHEY and CDR2 SVGAGI. The CDR3 is 15 residues long. The V segment lost 4 bases and the J segment 4 bases; nucleotides outside the gene matches: 7. Here the CDR3 reads CASSLGQGSRYEQYF. CDR3 sequence (DNA): TGTGCCAGCAGTTTGGGACAGGGGAGCCGTTACGAGCAGTACTTC.

This chain links TRBV7-8 with TRBJ2-7; possible D gene TRBD1, 5 bases. This CDR3 has 13 residues. Germline assignment: CDR1 SGHVS and CDR2 FQNEAQ. Trimming stripped 1 base from V and 3 bases from J, with 7 bases between. In DNA form, the CDR3 reads TGTGCCAGCAGCTTAGGACAGTACTACGAGCAGTACTTC. It encodes CASSLGQYYEQYF.

This chain connects TRBV27 to TRBJ1-5; weak D call: TRBD1 (5 bases). Trimming left V 6 bases short and J 3 bases short, with 15 bases between. This CDR3 has 15 residues. From germline, CDR1 is MNHEY and CDR2 SMNVEV (reference sequence). CDR3 in amino acids: CASSRGGPFNQPQHF. For the CDR3, the DNA is TGTGCCAGCAGCCGGGGGGGTCCGTTCAATCAGCCCCAGCATTTT.

This chain connects TRBV5-6 to TRBJ1-5, with a possible D match to TRBD1 (5 bases). Germline assignment: CDR1 SGHDT and CDR2 YYEEEE. V lost 3 bases and J lost 0, with 10 bases in between. This CDR3 has 15 amino acids. The CDR3 loop reads CASSWSGYSNQPQHF. Written as DNA, the CDR3 is TGTGCCAGCAGCTGGTCAGGGTATAGCAATCAGCCCCAGCATTTT. The variable domain in full, with the rest retrieved from reference TRBV5-6 and TRBJ1-5, is DAGVTQSPTHLIKTRGQQVTLRCSPKSGHDTVSWYQQALGQGPQFIFQYYEEEERQRGNFPDRFSGHQFPNYSSELNVNALLLGDSALYLCASSWSGYSNQPQHFGDGTRLSIL.

This rearrangement joins TRBV11-2 to TRBJ1-2; 9 nucleotides agree with TRBD1. CDR1 and CDR2 from the germline V gene are SGHAT and FQNNGV. This CDR3 has 17 amino acids. Losses at the gene ends were 4 bases for V and 5 bases for J; bases not matched to a gene: 14. CDR3 residues: CASSSRDRDNIFYGYTF. CDR3 in DNA: TGTGCCAGCAGCTCCCGGGACAGGGATAACATCTTTTATGGCTACACCTTC.

This clone was seen a handful of times. The chain joins TRBV18 to TRBJ2-7; D gene unclear. The CDR3 loop spans 15 amino acids. V gave up 5 bases and J gave up 3 bases, with 17 bases separating them. The V gene's germline CDR1 is KGHSH and CDR2 LQKENI. The CDR3 spells CASSNSTQPYYEQYF. CDR3 coding DNA: TGTGCCAGCTCAAACAGCACCCAGCCTTACTACGAGCAGTACTTC.

This chain uses TRBV18 with TRBJ1-5; TRBD1 matches at 9 bases. Trimming took 1 base from V and 5 from J; bases not matched to a gene: 3. The CDR3 loop spans 15 amino acids. CDR1 is KGHSH, CDR2 LQKENI, per germline. DNA of the CDR3: TGTGCCAGCTCACCACAGGGACAGGGTCATCAGCCCCAGCATTTT. Translated, it gives CASSPQGQGHQPQHF.

The chain uses TRBV19 and TRBJ1-5; 7 nucleotides line up with TRBD1. Looked up from germline, CDR1 is LNHDA and CDR2 is SQIVND (reference sequence). V dropped 3 bases and J dropped 4; count of bases not matched to a gene: 3. The CDR3 consists of 14 residues. This chain's CDR3 is CASSIYRGNQPQHF. As DNA, the CDR3 is TGTGCCAGTAGTATTTACAGGGGAAATCAGCCCCAGCATTTT.

The rearrangement joins TRBV5-1 to TRBJ1-4; D unresolved. This CDR3 has 17 amino acids. V dropped 4 bases and J dropped 3 bases, with 19 bases sitting between them. CDR1 and CDR2 (germline): SGHRS, YFSETQ. In DNA, the CDR3 is TGCGCCAGCAGCACCGGTTGGGAGTCGGGCCCTAATGAAAAACTGTTTTTT. Protein product: CASSTGWESGPNEKLFF. The full variable domain, rest sourced from reference TRBV5-1 and TRBJ1-4, is KAGVTQTPRYLIKTRGQQVTLSCSPISGHRSVSWYQQTPGQGLQFLFEYFSETQRNKGNFPGRFSGRQFSNSRSEMNVSTLELGDSALYLCASSTGWESGPNEKLFFGSGTQLSVL.

This chain links TRBV6-6 with TRBJ2-4; 9 nucleotides match TRBD1. CDR1 and CDR2 from the germline V gene are MNHNY and SVGAGI (reference sequence). The trim removed 0 bases at V and 6 bases at J, leaving 0 bases unmatched. This CDR3 contains 14 residues. The CDR3 DNA is TGTGCCAGCAGTTACTCGGACAGGGGAAACATTCAGTACTTC. Translating gives CASSYSDRGNIQYF.

This chain joins TRBV10-3 and TRBJ2-3; 10 bases align to TRBD2. In germline, CDR1 is ENHRY, CDR2 SYGVKD. V dropped 4 bases and J dropped 0; count of bases not matched to a gene: 22. The CDR3 runs 22 residues. CDR3 sequence reads: CAISGHRAILAGDPTSTDTQYF. DNA of the CDR3: TGTGCCATCAGTGGCCACCGGGCAATTCTAGCGGGGGACCCCACTAGCACAGATACGCAGTATTTT.

V and J are TRBV5-1 and TRBJ1-2, with 9 bases that match TRBD1. Looked up from germline, CDR1 is SGHRS and CDR2 is YFSETQ. The CDR3 contains 14 residues. J lost 5 bases, V lost 2 bases, and 4 bases had no gene match. The CDR3 DNA reads TGCGCCAGCAGCTTCGGGGACAGGGTGTATGGCTACACCTTC. It codes for CASSFGDRVYGYTF.

CDR3 DNA: TGTGCCAGCAGCCAGGGGGGTGCGAACTATGGCTACACCTTC. This gives the protein CASSQGGANYGYTF. The chain has TRBV4-2 and TRBJ1-2; TRBD1 is a possible D gene (5 bases). V was pared by 3 bases and J by 2 bases, with 10 bases between. The CDR3 is made up of 14 amino acids. Germline values: CDR1 LGHNA, CDR2 YNFKEQ.

This chain connects TRBV5-8 to TRBJ1-4; 8 bases align to TRBD1. CDR1 SGHTS and CDR2 YDEGEE come from the germline V gene. This CDR3 is built from 15 residues. The ends lost 5 bases at V and 1 base at J; junction bases unmatched: 4. CDR3 protein: CASRLGTGTNEKLFF. As DNA, the CDR3 is TGTGCCAGCAGGCTCGGGACAGGAACTAATGAAAAACTGTTTTTT.

V usage is TRBV5-1 and J usage is TRBJ2-1; tentatively, D is TRBD1 (5 bases). V was cut by 0 bases and J by 0 bases, with 10 bases left in between. Germline V lookup: CDR1 SGHRS, CDR2 YFSETQ. The CDR3 spans 16 residues. The CDR3 sequence: CASSLDTGSSYNEQFF. The CDR3 coding sequence is TGCGCCAGCAGCTTGGATACAGGAAGCTCCTACAATGAGCAGTTCTTC.

This clone was seen only once. The chain links TRBV10-3 to TRBJ2-2, with 9 bases identical to TRBD2. The V gene end was trimmed by 7 bases and the J gene end by 4 bases; junction bases not matched to a gene: 10. CDR1 and CDR2 from the germline V gene are ENHRY and SYGVKD. This CDR3 has 16 residues. CDR3 DNA: TGTGCCATCAAGAGCCTAGCGGGGAGTACCACCGGGGAGCTGTTTTTT. This encodes CAIKSLAGSTTGELFF.

The rearrangement links TRBV5-4 to TRBJ2-3; the match to TRBD2 covers 15 bases. CDR3 length: 17 residues. The germline CDR1 and CDR2 sequences are SGHNT and YYREEE (reference sequence). Unmatched junction bases numbered 3, after V lost 3 bases and J lost 1 base. The CDR3 DNA reads TGTGCCAGCAGCTCAGGGACTAGCGGGGGGCGCACAGATACGCAGTATTTT. Protein: CASSSGTSGGRTDTQYF.